This T cell receptor beta chain was sequenced for a study of cytomegalovirus exposure and HLA in healthy donors. This cohort consisted of healthy bone marrow donors. Germline values: CDR1 SGHDT, CDR2 YYEEEE. The CDR3 runs 15 residues. Findings and limits, study-wide: Cytomegalovirus-associated TCR beta chains were listed, numbering over 150. As was reported, the HLA-A and HLA-B alleles of most subjects were accurately predicted from TCR beta sequences.

As for this clone: No antigen is known for it. The junction differs from germline at one of its ends, possibly a read error. Other DNA sequences in the sample encode the same CDR3.

PCR employed 60 Vbeta and 13 Jbeta primers. Sequencing was performed with immunoSEQ multiplex PCR; in TCRdb, only in-frame clones are kept and a portion is missing. The sample consists of roughly 100,000 clones, just over 75% of them appearing once. The source of this sequence is a man aged 40-49 years in good health and CMV-seropositive. What was sequenced was PBMCs. This rearrangement joins TRBV5-6 to TRBJ2-2; 9 bases are shared with TRBD1. CDR3 bases: TGTGCCAGCAGCTTGACAGGGGGCTACACCGGGGAGCTGTTCTTT. Amino acids: CASSLTGGYTGELFF.